The clone carrying this T cell receptor beta chain was seen a handful of times. Time point given: patch test 2, 6 weeks after DPC sensitization. Regarding treatment: therapeutic diphenylcyclopropenone sensitization with weekly scalp DPC. The data were obtained in a study of human T cells and chemical hapten exposure. Per the study methods: Per sample, the median was 95,638 TCRs, with values from 23,224 to 690,600. TCRdb itself ran the RACE reads through MiXCR, one entry per CDR3 protein. None of the V and J calls come from the authors' own analysis; TCRdb made them. The sample shows 75,000 to 100,000 distinct CDR3 sequences, about 9% of them seen only once. This CDR3 has 17 residues. Per the germline V gene, CDR1 is LGHDT and CDR2 is YNNKEL (reference sequence). With 0 bases removed from V and 1 base from J, the gap between germline ends came to 13 bases.

The sequencing here drew on whole blood, taken in connection with sensitization to the hapten diphenylcyclopropenone (DPC). V gene TRBV3-1 combines with J gene TRBJ2-1; D possibly corresponds to TRBD2 (5 bases). This sequence originates from a woman in her thirties or forties with alopecia areata. Some clones in this sample may be carry-over from other donors' samples. CDR3 residues: CASSQDGSQVSYNEQFF. DNA for the CDR3: TGTGCCAGCAGCCAAGATGGGAGTCAAGTTTCCTACAATGAGCAGTTCTTC.